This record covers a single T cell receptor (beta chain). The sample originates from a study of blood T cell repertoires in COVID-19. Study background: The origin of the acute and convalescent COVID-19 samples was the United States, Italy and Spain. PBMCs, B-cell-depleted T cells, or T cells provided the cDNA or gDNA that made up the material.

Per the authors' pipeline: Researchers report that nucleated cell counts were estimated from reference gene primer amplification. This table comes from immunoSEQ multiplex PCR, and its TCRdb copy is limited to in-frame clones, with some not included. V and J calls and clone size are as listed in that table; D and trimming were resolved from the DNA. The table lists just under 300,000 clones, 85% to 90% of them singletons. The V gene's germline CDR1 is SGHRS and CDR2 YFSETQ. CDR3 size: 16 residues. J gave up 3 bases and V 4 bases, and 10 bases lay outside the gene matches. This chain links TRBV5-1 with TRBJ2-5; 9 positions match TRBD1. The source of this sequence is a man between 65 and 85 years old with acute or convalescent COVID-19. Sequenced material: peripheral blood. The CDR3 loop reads CASSRRPGQGEETQYF. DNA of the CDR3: TGCGCCAGCAGCCGAAGACCGGGACAGGGTGAAGAGACCCAGTACTTC.